This T cell receptor (beta chain) is from a study of vaccination and CD4 T cells after COVID-19. Study-wide background: Those taking part got two shots of either the BNT162b2 or the mRNA-1273 vaccine.

Sequenced with the Oncomine TCR Beta short-read assay was DNA taken from cultured CD4+ T cells. Using its own MiXCR run on the PCR reads, TCRdb lists one record per CDR3 protein. The sample yields some 6,900 distinct CDR3 sequences, about 17% seen once. Comment on this clonotype: Its target is not known.

Germline V gene sequence: CDR1 MNHNS, CDR2 SASEGT. V was pared by 4 bases and J by 9 bases, with 8 bases of the junction left unmatched. This CDR3 contains 15 residues. Indicated treatment: 10-day PBMC culture with coronavirus spike peptide pools or control peptides (ViraFEST assay). With peptide pools, ViraFEST first expanded antigen-specific T cells and afterwards sequenced their TCRs. Peptide pools at 8.5 to 10 ug/ml stimulated 2 million or so PBMCs per well with roughly 10 IU/ml IL-2. Sequencing input: CD4+ T cells from blood, cultured in vitro. This sequence was found in a human donor who had recovered from COVID-19. This chain joins TRBV6-1 and TRBJ2-2; TRBD2 agrees at 10 bases. The CDR3 is CASSVSGTSARELFF. Written as DNA, the CDR3 is TGTGCCAGCAGTGTTTCCGGGACTAGCGCGAGGGAGCTGTTTTTT.